This TCR beta chain appears in the sequencing data of a study of blood T cells in healthy people across ages. Study context: About one barcoded beta molecule was captured per two T cells (by template switching).

Looked up from germline, CDR1 is SGHRS and CDR2 is YFSETQ. V lost 4 bases and J lost 6, with 12 bases in between. This CDR3 is 13 amino acids long. With a J-beta primer mix and a sample-barcoded 5' primer, a second PCR ran 7 to 11 cycles. The authors tagged each cDNA molecule using a template-switch adaptor with 12 random nucleotides. Samples each returned at least 3 million CDR3-containing paired-end reads. One entry per CDR3 protein results from TCRdb running MiXCR on the 5' RACE reads. The sample holds 700,000 to 900,000 distinct CDR3 sequences; 20% to 30% are singletons and the top ten take about 3%. Total RNA, at least 6 micrograms per sample, came from PBMCs. The data also belong to a second study, concerning T cells of mothers and their children.

This rearrangement joins TRBV5-1 to TRBJ2-3; D tentatively reads TRBD1 or TRBD2 (5 bases each). The specimen was blood. The TCR sequence derives from a boy between 10 and 17 years old in good health. In DNA, the CDR3 is TGCGCCAGCAGCCTGGGGACGGGCGATACGCAGTATTTT. This sequence encodes CASSLGTGDTQYF.